Listed below are T cell receptor beta chains from one sample, sequenced in a study of control samples from healthy donors and cancer patients. Sequencing was performed with immunoSEQ multiplex PCR; in TCRdb, only in-frame clones are kept and a portion is missing. The table has fewer than 200,000 clones, around nine tenths seen once. Sequencing was done on a sample of blood. The receptors shown here come from a young man in good health. CDR3s leave out the opening cysteine and the closing phenylalanine or tryptophan. Fields, in order: clone size, J gene, V gene, CDR3 protein. Expanded clones are given a class, and other clones once, few, many or no size at all.

>NA|TRBJ1-1|TRBV6-5
ASNDLYDTEAF
>NA|TRBJ2-4|TRBV7-6
ASPPGGPLAKNIQY
>NA|TRBJ1-2|TRBV11-2
ASSGSRDSANYGYT
>NA|TRBJ2-7|TRBV7-8
ASSPPLAGAYEQY
>NA|TRBJ2-7|TRBV28
ASSPGLPREQY
>NA|TRBJ1-5|TRBV5-5
ASSSDSGSRNQPQH
>NA|TRBJ1-5|TRBV10-3
ATAGQGENQPQH
>NA|TRBJ2-1|TRBV19
ASSIGSPLLGPHEQF
>NA|TRBJ2-7|TRBV5-8
ASSLGGGYEQY
>few|TRBJ2-7|TRBV6-6
ASSPESLIEQY
>NA|TRBJ1-2|TRBV6-2/TRBV6-3
ASSYPKAGYT
>NA|TRBJ2-1|TRBV4-1
ASSRPSAGEQF
>NA|TRBJ1-6|TRBV2
ASSGVSYNSPLH
>NA|TRBJ1-2|TRBV6-5
ASNQRGGYT
>NA|TRBJ1-6|TRBV6-1
ASSEAPRGPFVNNSPLH
>NA|TRBJ1-6|TRBV28
ASTMDTANSPLH
>NA|TRBJ2-1|TRBV5-6
ASSFLAGGPNRNEQF
>NA|TRBJ2-1|TRBV30
ARTGGNEQF
>NA|TRBJ2-7|TRBV19
ASSRDSGGTYEQY
>NA|TRBJ2-1|TRBV5-4
ASRERGRSEQF
>NA|TRBJ2-7|TRBV10-3
AIRQGPYEQY
>NA|TRBJ1-2|TRBV11-2
ASSLGEGGDDGYT
>NA|TRBJ1-1|TRBV28
ASSLSSRGQGAF
>once|TRBJ2-3|TRBV9
ASSVAWTSGGYYTDTQY
>NA|TRBJ1-6|TRBV18
ASSPPGQGYSPLH
>NA|TRBJ1-2|TRBV30
AWSEGQGAYYT
>NA|TRBJ2-2|TRBV19
ASSADRGTGGELF
>NA|TRBJ2-3|TRBV4-3
ASSGGTTDTQY
>NA|TRBJ2-2|TRBV28
ASNAPGGDTGELF
>NA|TRBJ2-6|TRBV9
ASSGATAGANVLT
>NA|TRBJ2-5|TRBV2
ASTRDRLMETQY
>few|TRBJ1-6|TRBV6-1
ASSEISGRRNSPLH
>NA|TRBJ2-2|TRBV5-1
ASSPGSGNTGELF
>NA|TRBJ2-7|TRBV5-6
ASTDALTPGQGAYEQY
>NA|TRBJ1-5|TRBV7-9
ASSLGGDSNQPQH
>NA|TRBJ1-2|TRBV7-6
ASSDRGGYGYT
>NA|TRBJ2-1|TRBV11-1
ASSLAVWTGGHNEQF
>NA|TRBJ2-3|TRBV15
ATSREMRIADTQY
>NA|TRBJ2-1|TRBV27
ASYTDSSSYNEQF
>NA|TRBJ2-1|TRBV9
ASSPEGLAGVNEQF
>NA|TRBJ2-1|TRBV7-8
ASSSRDRKYNEQF
>NA|TRBJ1-2|TRBV10-3
AITEGARDGYT
>NA|TRBJ1-4|TRBV7-6
ASSSRRTATPATNEKLF
>NA|TRBJ2-1|TRBV12-3/TRBV12-4
ASSLQLYNEQF
>NA|TRBJ1-2|TRBV5-8
ASSFRTGSAYGYT
>NA|TRBJ1-4|TRBV2
ASTSGVRGEKLF